This TCR beta chain was sequenced in a study of blood T cell repertoires in COVID-19. Across the whole study: Samples taken during acute and convalescent COVID-19 were collected in the United States, Italy and Spain. T cells, B-cell-depleted T cells, or PBMCs provided the cDNA or gDNA that served as material.

Germline V gives CDR1 MNHNY, CDR2 SVGAGI (reference sequence). The V segment lost 9 bases and the J segment 0 bases; nucleotides outside the gene matches: 12. This CDR3 has 16 residues. Source study methods: Amplifying reference gene primers gave estimates of nucleated cell counts. Here immunoSEQ multiplex PCR was the method, and the copy in TCRdb shows in-frame clones only, minus some. That table furnishes V, J and clone size, whereas the DNA furnished D and trimming. The table includes nearly 55,000 clones, 78% detected once. What was sequenced was peripheral blood. The J gene is TRBJ2-7, the V gene TRBV6-6, with 9 bases identical to TRBD1. This receptor was obtained from a human donor with active or convalescent COVID-19. The donor label of this sample is uncertain. This CDR3 is CASTSGTGGGSYEQYF. The CDR3 DNA reads TGTGCCAGTACGTCAGGCACAGGGGGCGGCTCCTACGAGCAGTACTTC.